Shown below are 2 T cell receptor beta chains from a single sample sequenced in a study of blood T cell repertoires in COVID-19. The protocol was immunoSEQ multiplex PCR, while the TCRdb copy is restricted to in-frame clones and leaves out a portion. The table lists under 70,000 clones, approximately 89% of them singletons, with around 6.4% in the top ten. Sequencing was carried out using peripheral blood. These receptors originate from a woman aged 65 to 85 with acute or convalescent COVID-19.

This sequence joins TRBV19 and TRBJ2-7; the D gene is possibly TRBD1 (6 bases). The CDR3 has 15 residues. From germline, CDR1 is LNHDA and CDR2 SQIVND (reference sequence). V dropped 5 bases and J dropped 2 bases, with 16 bases sitting between them. CDR3: CASSDRQEGTYEQYF. The CDR3 DNA follows: TGTGCCAGTAGTGATCGACAGGAAGGGACCTACGAGCAGTACTTC.

In DNA form, the CDR3 reads TGTGCCAGCAGCCATCTAGCGGGAGGTAATGAGCAGTTCTTC. This codes for CASSHLAGGNEQFF. The gene calls are TRBV4-2 and TRBJ2-1; TRBD2 matches at 11 bases. Germline V gene data show CDR1 as LGHNA and CDR2 as YNFKEQ. V was pared by 3 bases and J by 7 bases, with 2 bases of the junction left unmatched. The CDR3 loop spans 14 amino acids.